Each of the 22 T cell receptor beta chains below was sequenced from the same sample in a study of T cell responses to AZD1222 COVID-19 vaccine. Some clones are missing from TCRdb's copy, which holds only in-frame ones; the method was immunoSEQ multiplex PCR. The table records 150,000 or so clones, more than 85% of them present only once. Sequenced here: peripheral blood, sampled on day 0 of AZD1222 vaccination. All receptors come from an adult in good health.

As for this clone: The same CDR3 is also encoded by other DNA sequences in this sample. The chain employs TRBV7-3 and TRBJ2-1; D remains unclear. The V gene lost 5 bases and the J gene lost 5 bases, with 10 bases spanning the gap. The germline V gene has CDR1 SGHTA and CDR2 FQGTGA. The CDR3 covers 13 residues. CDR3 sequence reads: CASSLSRNNEQFF. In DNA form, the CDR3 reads TGTGCCAGCAGCCTCAGTCGGAACAATGAGCAGTTCTTC.

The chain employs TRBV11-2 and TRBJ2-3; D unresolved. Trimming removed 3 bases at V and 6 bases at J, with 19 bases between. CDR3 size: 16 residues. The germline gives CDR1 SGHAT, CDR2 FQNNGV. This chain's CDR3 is CASSFTLRARYDTQYF. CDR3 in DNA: TGTGCCAGCAGCTTTACCCTTCGCGCCCGTTACGATACGCAGTATTTT.

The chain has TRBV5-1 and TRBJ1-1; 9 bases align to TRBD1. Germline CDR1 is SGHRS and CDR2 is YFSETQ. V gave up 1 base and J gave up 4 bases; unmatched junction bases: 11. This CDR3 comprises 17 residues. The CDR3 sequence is CASSLWSGTGSITEAFF. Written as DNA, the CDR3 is TGCGCCAGCAGCTTGTGGTCTGGGACAGGGTCGATCACTGAAGCTTTCTTT. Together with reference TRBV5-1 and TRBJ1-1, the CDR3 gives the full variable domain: KAGVTQTPRYLIKTRGQQVTLSCSPISGHRSVSWYQQTPGQGLQFLFEYFSETQRNKGNFPGRFSGRQFSNSRSEMNVSTLELGDSALYLCASSLWSGTGSITEAFFGQGTRLTVV.

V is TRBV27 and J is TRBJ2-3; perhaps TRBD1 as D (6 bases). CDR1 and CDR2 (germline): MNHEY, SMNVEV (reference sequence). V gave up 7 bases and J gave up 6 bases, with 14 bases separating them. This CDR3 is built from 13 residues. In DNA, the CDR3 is TGTGCCAGCAACAGGCAGGGGACGGATACGCAGTATTTT. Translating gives CASNRQGTDTQYF.

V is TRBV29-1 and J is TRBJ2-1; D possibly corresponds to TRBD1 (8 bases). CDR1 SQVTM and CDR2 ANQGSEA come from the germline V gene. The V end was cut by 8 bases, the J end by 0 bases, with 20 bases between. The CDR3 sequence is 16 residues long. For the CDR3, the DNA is TGCAGCACAGGACAGGGAGGGACGAGCTCCTACAATGAGCAGTTCTTC. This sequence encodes CSTGQGGTSSYNEQFF.

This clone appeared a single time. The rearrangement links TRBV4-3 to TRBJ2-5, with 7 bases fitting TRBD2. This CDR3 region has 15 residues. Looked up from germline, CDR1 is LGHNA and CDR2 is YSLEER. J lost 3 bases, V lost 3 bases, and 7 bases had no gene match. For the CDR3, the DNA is TGCGCCAGCAGCCATCGAGGACTAGAAGAAGAGACCCAGTACTTC. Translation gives CASSHRGLEEETQYF.

CDR3 amino acids: CASSQAAGTANQPQHF. The CDR3 DNA reads as TGTGCCAGCAGCCAGGCGGCCGGGACAGCCAATCAGCCCCAGCATTTT. This chain joins TRBV3-1 (or the pseudogene TRBV3-2) and TRBJ1-5; TRBD1 matches at 7 bases. In germline, CDR1 is LGHDT, CDR2 YNNKEL (reference sequence). The CDR3 covers 16 residues. Trimming took 3 bases from V and 3 from J; bases not matched to a gene: 8.

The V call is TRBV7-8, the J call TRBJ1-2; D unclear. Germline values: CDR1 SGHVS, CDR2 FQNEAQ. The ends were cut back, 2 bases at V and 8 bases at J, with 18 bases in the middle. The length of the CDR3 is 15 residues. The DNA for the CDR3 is TGTGCCAGCAGCTTATTCTCATCTTACGTTATCGGCTACACCTTC. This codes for CASSLFSSYVIGYTF. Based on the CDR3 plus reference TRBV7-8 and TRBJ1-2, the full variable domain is GAGVSQSPRYKVAKRGQDVALRCDPISGHVSLFWYQQALGQGPEFLTYFQNEAQLDKSGLPSDRFFAERPEGSVSTLKIQRTQQEDSAVYLCASSLFSSYVIGYTFGSGTRLTVV.

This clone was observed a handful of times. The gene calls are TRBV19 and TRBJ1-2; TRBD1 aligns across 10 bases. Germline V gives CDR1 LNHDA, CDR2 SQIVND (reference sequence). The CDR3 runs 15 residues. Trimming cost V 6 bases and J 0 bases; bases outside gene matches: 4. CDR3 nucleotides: TGTGCCAGTAGACCCGGGACAGGGGCTAACTATGGCTACACCTTC. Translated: CASRPGTGANYGYTF. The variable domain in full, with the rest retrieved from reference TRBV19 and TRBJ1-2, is DGGITQSPKYLFRKEGQNVTLSCEQNLNHDAMYWYRQDPGQGLRLIYYSQIVNDFQKGDIAEGYSVSREKKESFPLTVTSAQKNPTAFYLCASRPGTGANYGYTFGSGTRLTVV.

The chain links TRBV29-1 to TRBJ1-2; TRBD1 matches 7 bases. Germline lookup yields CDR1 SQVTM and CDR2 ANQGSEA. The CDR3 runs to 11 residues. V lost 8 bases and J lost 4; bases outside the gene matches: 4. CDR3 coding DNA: TGCAGCCTCAGACAGGGCTATGGCTACACCTTC. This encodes CSLRQGYGYTF.

The CDR3 loop is CASSLLGHQPQHF. CDR3 sequence (DNA): TGTGCCAGCAGTCTATTGGGCCATCAGCCCCAGCATTTT. This chain joins TRBV27 and TRBJ1-5; D is unresolved. Germline lookup yields CDR1 MNHEY and CDR2 SMNVEV (reference sequence). CDR3 size: 13 residues. The V and J ends lost 5 bases and 5 bases respectively, with 10 bases between them.

The CDR3 is CASSEGQNSPLHF. The DNA of the CDR3 is TGCGCCAGCAGCGAAGGACAGAATTCACCCCTCCACTTT. The chain combines TRBV5-1 with TRBJ1-6, with TRBD1 as a possible D gene (6 bases). The length of the CDR3 is 13 residues. From germline, CDR1 is SGHRS and CDR2 YFSETQ. V was pared by 4 bases and J by 7 bases, with 9 bases between.

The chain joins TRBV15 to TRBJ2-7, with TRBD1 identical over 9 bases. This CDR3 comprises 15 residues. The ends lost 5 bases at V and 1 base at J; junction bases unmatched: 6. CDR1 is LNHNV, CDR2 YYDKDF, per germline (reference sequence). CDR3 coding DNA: TGTGCCACCAGCTCCGGGACAGGGCTTTCCTACGAGCAGTACTTC. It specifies CATSSGTGLSYEQYF. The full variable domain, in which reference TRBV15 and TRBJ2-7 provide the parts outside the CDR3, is DAMVIQNPRYQVTQFGKPVTLSCSQTLNHNVMYWYQQKSSQAPKLLFHYYDKDFNNEADTPDNFQSRRPNTSFCFLDIRSPGLGDTAMYLCATSSGTGLSYEQYFGPGTRLTVT.

CDR3 region: CASSPRGTTNEKLFF. CDR3 nucleotides: TGTGCCAGCAGCCCCAGGGGGACAACTAATGAAAAACTGTTTTTT. The chain employs TRBV9 and TRBJ1-4; the match to TRBD1 covers 7 bases. This CDR3 is 15 amino acids long. J was trimmed by 0 bases and V by 4 bases; bases with no gene match: 3. The germline gives CDR1 SGDLS, CDR2 YYNGEE.

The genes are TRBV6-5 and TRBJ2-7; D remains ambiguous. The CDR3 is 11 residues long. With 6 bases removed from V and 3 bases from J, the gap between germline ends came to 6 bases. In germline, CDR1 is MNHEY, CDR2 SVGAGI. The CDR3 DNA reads TGTGCCAGCAGGACCAACTACGAGCAGTACTTC. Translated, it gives CASRTNYEQYF.

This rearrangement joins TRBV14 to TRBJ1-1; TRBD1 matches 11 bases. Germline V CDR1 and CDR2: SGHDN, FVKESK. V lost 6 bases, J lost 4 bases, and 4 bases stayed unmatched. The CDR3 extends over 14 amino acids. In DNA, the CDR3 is TGTGCCAGCAGTCTCGGGACAGGGGGCACTGAAGCTTTCTTT. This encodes CASSLGTGGTEAFF.

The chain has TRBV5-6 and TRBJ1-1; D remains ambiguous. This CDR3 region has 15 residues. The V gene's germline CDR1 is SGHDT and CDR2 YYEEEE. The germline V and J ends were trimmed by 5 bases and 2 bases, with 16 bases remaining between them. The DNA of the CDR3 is TGTGCCAGCAGTCAACCTCCTCGGGGAAACACTGAAGCTTTCTTT. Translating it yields CASSQPPRGNTEAFF.

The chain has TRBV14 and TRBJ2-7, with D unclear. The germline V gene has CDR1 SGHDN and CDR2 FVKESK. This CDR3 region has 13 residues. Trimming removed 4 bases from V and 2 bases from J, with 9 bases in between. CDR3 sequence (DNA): TGTGCCAGCAGCCCCCGGGTGACCTACGAGCAGTACTTC. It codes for CASSPRVTYEQYF.

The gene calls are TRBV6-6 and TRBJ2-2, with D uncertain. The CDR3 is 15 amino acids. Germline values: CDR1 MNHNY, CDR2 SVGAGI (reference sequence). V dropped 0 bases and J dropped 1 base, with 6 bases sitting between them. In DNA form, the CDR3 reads TGTGCCAGCAGTTACTCCGGCAGGAACACCGGGGAGCTGTTTTTT. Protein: CASSYSGRNTGELFF.

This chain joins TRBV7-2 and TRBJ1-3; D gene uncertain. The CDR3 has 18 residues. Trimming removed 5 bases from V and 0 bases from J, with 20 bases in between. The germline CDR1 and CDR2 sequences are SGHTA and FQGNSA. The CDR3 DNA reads TGTGCCAGCAGCCCTGTGCTCCTGACGTCCTACTCTGGAAACACCATATATTTT. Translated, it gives CASSPVLLTSYSGNTIYF. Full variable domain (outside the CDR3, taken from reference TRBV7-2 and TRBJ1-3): GAGVSQSPSNKVTEKGKDVELRCDPISGHTALYWYRQSLGQGLEFLIYFQGNSAPDKSGLPSDRFSAERTGGSVSTLTIQRTQQEDSAVYLCASSPVLLTSYSGNTIYFGEGSWLTVV.

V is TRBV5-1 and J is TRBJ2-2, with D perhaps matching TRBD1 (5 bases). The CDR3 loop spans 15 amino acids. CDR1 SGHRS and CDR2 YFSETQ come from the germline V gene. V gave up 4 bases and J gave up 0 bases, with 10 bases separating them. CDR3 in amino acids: CASSTDSANTGELFF. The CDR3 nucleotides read TGCGCCAGCAGCACTGACAGCGCGAACACCGGGGAGCTGTTTTTT.

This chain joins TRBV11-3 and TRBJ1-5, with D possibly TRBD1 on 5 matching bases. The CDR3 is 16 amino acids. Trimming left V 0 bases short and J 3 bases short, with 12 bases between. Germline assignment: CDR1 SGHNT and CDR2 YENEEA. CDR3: CASSLDPGLTNQPQHF. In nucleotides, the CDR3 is TGTGCCAGCAGCTTAGACCCGGGGCTAACCAATCAGCCCCAGCATTTT. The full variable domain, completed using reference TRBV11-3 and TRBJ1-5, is EAGVVQSPRYKIIEKKQPVAFWCNPISGHNTLYWYLQNLGQGPELLIRYENEEAVDDSQLPKDRFSAERLKGVDSTLKIQPAELGDSAVYLCASSLDPGLTNQPQHFGDGTRLSIL.